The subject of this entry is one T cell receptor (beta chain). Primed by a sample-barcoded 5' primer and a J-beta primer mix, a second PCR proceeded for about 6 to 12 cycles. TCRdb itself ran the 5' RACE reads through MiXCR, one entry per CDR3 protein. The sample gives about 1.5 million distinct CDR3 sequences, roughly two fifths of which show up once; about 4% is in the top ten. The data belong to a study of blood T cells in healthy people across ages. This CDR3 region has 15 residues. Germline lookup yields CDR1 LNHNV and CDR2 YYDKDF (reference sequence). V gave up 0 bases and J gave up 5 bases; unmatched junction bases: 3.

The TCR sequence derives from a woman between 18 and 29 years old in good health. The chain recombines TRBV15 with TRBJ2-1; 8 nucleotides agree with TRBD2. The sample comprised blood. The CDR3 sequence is CATSRDPLADNEQFF. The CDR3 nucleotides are TGTGCCACCAGCAGAGATCCACTAGCGGACAATGAGCAGTTCTTC. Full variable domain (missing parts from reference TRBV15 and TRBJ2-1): DAMVIQNPRYQVTQFGKPVTLSCSQTLNHNVMYWYQQKSSQAPKLLFHYYDKDFNNEADTPDNFQSRRPNTSFCFLDIRSPGLGDTAMYLCATSRDPLADNEQFFGPGTRLTVL.